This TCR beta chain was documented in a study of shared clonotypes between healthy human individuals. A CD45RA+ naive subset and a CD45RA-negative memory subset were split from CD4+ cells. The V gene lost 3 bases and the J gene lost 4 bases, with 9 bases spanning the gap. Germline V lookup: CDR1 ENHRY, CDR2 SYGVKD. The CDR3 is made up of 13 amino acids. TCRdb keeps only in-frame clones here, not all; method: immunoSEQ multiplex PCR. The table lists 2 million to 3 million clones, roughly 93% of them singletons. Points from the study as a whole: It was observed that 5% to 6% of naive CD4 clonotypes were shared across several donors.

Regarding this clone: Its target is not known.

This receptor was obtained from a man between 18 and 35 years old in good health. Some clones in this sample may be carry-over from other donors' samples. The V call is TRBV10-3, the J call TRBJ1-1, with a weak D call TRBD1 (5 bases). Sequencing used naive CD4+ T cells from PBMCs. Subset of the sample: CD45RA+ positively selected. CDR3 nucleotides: TGTGCCATCAGTGAAGGGCAGGGCACTGAAGCTTTCTTT. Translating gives CAISEGQGTEAFF.